This T cell receptor beta chain originates from a study of cytomegalovirus exposure and HLA in healthy donors. Whole-study context: Earlier work reported approximately 110 million unique TCR beta sequences from 150 million to 200 million T cells. A data release that came early held 80 million or so unique TCRs from HLA-typed donors. Notes on the study in general: A few chains tied to CMV proved CMV antigen-specific in vitro. According to a later analysis, most TCR beta chains associated with CMV appeared HLA-restricted.

In the case of this clone: Its antigen is unidentified. The sample holds other DNA sequences that translate to the same CDR3.

V lost 0 bases and J lost 10, with 11 bases in between. This CDR3 has 13 amino acids. CDR1 and CDR2 from the germline V gene are SGHRS and YFSETQ. A multiplex PCR was run with 60 Vbeta primers and 13 Jbeta primers. The repertoire was sequenced with immunoSEQ multiplex PCR; TCRdb's copy has only in-frame clones and lacks some. This sample has around 200,000 clones, with approximately 80% found just once. The V call is TRBV5-1, the J call TRBJ2-1; D perhaps matches TRBD2 (6 bases). Sequenced: PBMCs. The source of this sequence is a boy aged 10-17 years in good health and CMV-seronegative. CDR3 sequence (DNA): TGCGCCAGCAGCTTGGGACGGGGAGGAGAGCAGTTCTTC. Amino acids: CASSLGRGGEQFF.